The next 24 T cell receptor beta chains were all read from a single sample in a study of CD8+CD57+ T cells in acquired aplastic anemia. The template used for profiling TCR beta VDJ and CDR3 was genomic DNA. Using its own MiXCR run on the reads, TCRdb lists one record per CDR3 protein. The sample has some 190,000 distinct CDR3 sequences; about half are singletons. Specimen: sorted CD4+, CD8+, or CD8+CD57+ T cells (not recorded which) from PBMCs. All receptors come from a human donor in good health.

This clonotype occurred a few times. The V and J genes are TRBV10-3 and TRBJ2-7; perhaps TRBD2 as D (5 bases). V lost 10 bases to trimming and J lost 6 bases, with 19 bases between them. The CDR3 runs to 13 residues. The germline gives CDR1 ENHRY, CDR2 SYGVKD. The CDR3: CATNPTSGVEQYF. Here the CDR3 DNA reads TGTGCCACAAATCCAACAAGCGGAGTCGAGCAGTACTTC.

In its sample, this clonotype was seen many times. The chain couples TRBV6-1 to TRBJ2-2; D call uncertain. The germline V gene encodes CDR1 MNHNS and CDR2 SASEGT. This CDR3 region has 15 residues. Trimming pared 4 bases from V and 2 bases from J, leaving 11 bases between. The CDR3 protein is CASSVAATNTGELFF. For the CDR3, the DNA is TGTGCCAGCAGTGTCGCGGCTACTAACACCGGGGAGCTGTTTTTT.

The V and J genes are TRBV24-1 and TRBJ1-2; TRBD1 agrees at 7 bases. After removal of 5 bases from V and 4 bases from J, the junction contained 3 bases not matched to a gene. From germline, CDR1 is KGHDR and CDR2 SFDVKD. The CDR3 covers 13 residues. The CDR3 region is CATSGGTAYGYTF. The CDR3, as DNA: TGTGCCACCAGTGGAGGGACAGCCTATGGCTACACCTTC.

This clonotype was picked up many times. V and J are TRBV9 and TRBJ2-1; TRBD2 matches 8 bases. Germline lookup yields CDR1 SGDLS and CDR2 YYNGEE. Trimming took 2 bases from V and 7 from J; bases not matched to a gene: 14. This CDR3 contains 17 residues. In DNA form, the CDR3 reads TGTGCCAGCAGCGTCCTCGCCGAGCGGGAGATCTATAATGAGCAGTTCTTC. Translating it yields CASSVLAEREIYNEQFF. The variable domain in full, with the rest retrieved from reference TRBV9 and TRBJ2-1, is DSGVTQTPKHLITATGQRVTLRCSPRSGDLSVYWYQQSLDQGLQFLIQYYNGEERAKGNILERFSAQQFPDLHSELNLSSLELGDSALYFCASSVLAEREIYNEQFFGPGTRLTVL.

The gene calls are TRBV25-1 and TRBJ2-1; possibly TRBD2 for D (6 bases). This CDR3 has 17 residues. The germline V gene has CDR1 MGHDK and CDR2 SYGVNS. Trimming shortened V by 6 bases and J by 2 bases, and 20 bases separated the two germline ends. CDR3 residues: CASSEGLTSWAYNEQFF. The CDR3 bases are TGTGCCAGCAGCGAGGGTTTGACTAGTTGGGCCTACAATGAGCAGTTCTTC.

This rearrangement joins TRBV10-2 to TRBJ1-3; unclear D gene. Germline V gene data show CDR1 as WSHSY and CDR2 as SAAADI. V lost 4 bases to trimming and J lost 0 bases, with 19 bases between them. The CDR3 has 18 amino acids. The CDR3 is CASSGSGRTSPSGNTIYF. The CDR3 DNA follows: TGCGCCAGCAGTGGGTCCGGACGGACTTCGCCCTCTGGAAACACCATATATTTT.

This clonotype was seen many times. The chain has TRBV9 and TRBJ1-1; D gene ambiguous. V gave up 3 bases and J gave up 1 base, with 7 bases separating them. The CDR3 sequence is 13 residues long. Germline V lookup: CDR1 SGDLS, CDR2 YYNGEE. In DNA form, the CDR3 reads TGTGCCAGCAGCGCGACCCAGAACACTGAAGCTTTCTTT. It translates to CASSATQNTEAFF. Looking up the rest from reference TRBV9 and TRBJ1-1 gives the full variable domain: DSGVTQTPKHLITATGQRVTLRCSPRSGDLSVYWYQQSLDQGLQFLIQYYNGEERAKGNILERFSAQQFPDLHSELNLSSLELGDSALYFCASSATQNTEAFFGQGTRLTVV.

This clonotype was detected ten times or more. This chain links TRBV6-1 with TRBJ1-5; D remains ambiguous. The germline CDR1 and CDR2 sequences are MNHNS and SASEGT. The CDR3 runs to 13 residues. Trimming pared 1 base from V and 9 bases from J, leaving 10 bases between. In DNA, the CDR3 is TGTGCCAGCAGTGAAGGCCTGACGGGGCCCCAGCATTTT. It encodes CASSEGLTGPQHF.

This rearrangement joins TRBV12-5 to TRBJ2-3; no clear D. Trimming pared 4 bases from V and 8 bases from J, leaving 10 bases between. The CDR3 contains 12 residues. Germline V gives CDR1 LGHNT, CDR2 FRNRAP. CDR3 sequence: CASGSSMGTQYF. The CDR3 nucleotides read TGTGCTAGTGGTTCGAGTATGGGTACGCAGTATTTT.

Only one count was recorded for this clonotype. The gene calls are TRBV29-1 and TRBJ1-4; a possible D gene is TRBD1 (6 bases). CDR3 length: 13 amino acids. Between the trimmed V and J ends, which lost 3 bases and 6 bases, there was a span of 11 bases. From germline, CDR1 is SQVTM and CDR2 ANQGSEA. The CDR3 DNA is TGCAGCGTTGACTCGAGGGGGGATGAAAAACTGTTTTTT. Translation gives CSVDSRGDEKLFF.

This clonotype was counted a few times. The DNA for the CDR3 is TGTGCCACCAGTGAACAGAACAGGGTAGGCTACACCTTC. Its protein is CATSEQNRVGYTF. The chain joins TRBV24-1 to TRBJ1-2; possibly TRBD1 for D (6 bases). Germline V gives CDR1 KGHDR, CDR2 SFDVKD. This CDR3 has 13 residues. V lost 4 bases to trimming and J lost 8 bases, with 13 bases between them.

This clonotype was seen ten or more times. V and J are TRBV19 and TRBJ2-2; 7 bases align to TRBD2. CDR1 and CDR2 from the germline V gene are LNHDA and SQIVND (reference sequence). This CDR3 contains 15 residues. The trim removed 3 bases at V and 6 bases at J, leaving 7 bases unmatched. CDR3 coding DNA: TGTGCCAGTAGTATCAGTGGGACTACCCCCGGGGAGCTGTTTTTT. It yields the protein CASSISGTTPGELFF.

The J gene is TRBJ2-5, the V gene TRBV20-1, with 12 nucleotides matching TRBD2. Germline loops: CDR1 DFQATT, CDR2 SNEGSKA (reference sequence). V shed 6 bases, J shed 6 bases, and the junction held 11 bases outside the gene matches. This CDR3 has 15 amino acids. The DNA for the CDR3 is TGCAGTGCCTTGCCGACTAGCGGGAGCTCGAAGACCCAGTACTTC. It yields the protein CSALPTSGSSKTQYF.

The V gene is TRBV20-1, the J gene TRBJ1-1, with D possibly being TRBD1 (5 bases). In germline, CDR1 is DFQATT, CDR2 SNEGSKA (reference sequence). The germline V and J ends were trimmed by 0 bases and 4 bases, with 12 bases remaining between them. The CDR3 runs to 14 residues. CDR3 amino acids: CSARDGGYGTEAFF. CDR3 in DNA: TGCAGTGCTAGAGACGGGGGATATGGCACTGAAGCTTTCTTT.

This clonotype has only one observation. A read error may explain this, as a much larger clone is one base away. CDR3 DNA sequence: TGTGCCAGCAGCTGGCAGGGGGCGATTTCGGGTGGCTACACCTTC. This encodes CASSWQGAISGGYTF. The chain joins TRBV7-2 to TRBJ1-2, with 8 positions matching TRBD1. The germline V gene encodes CDR1 SGHTA and CDR2 FQGNSA. J was trimmed by 7 bases and V by 4 bases; bases with no gene match: 11. This CDR3 region has 15 residues.

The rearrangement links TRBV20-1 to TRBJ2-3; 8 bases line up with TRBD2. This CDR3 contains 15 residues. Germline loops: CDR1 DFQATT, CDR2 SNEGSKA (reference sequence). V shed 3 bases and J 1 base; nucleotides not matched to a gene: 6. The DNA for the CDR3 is TGCAGTGCTAGGGGACTAGGATCAGGCACAGATACGCAGTATTTT. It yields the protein CSARGLGSGTDTQYF.

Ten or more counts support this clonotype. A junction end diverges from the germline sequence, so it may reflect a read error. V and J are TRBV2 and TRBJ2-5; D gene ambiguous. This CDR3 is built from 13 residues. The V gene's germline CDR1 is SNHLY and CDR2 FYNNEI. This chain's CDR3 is CASREVASRTQYF. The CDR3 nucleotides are TGTGCCAGCAGGGAAGTGGCTTCTCGGACCCAGTACTTC.

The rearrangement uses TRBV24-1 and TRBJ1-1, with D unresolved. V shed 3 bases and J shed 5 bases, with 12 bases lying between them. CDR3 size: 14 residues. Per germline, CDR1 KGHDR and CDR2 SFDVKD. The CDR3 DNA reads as TGTGCCACCAGTGATCTCAATCGAAGGACTGAAGCTTTCTTT. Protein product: CATSDLNRRTEAFF.

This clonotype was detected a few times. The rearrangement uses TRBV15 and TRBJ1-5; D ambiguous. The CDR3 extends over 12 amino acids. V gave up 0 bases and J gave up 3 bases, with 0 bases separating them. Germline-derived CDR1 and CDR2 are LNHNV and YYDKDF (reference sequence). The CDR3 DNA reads TGTGCCACCAGCAGAGACAATCAGCCCCAGCATTTT. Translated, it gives CATSRDNQPQHF.

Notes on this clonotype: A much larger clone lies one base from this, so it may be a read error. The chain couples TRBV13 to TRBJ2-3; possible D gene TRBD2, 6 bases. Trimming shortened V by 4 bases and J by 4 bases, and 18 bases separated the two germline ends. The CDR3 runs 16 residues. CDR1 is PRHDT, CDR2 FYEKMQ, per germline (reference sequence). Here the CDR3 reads CASSSTNGSGADTQYF. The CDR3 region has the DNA TGTGCCAGCAGCTCGACTAACGGGAGCGGAGCAGATACGCAGTATTTT.

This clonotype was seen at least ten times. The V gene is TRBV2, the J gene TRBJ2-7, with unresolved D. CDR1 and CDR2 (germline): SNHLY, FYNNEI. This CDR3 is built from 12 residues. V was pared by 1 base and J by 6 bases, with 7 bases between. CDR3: CASSEEQPEQYF. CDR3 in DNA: TGTGCCAGCAGTGAAGAACAGCCCGAGCAGTACTTC. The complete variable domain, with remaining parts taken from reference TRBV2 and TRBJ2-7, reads EPEVTQTPSHQVTQMGQEVILRCVPISNHLYFYWYRQILGQKVEFLVSFYNNEISEKSEIFDDQFSVERPDGSNFTLKIRSTKLEDSAMYFCASSEEQPEQYFGPGTRLTVT.

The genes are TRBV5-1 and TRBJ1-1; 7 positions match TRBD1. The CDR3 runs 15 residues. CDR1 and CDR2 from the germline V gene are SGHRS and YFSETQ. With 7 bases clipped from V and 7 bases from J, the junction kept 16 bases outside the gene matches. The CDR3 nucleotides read TGCGCCAGCTCAGGGGGGAGCCCTCTTGAGGGTGAAGCTTTCTTT. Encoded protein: CASSGGSPLEGEAFF.

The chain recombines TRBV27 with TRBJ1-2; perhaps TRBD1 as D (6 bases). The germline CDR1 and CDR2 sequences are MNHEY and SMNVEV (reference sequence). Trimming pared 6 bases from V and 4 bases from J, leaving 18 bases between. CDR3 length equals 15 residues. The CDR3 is CASSDVQGTGYGYTF. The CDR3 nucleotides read TGTGCCAGCAGCGACGTGCAGGGGACCGGCTATGGCTACACCTTC.

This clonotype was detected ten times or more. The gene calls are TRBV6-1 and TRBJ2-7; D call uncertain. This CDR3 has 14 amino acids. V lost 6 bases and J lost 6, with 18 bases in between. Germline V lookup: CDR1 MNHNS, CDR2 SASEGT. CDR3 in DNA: TGTGCCAGCAGGAGACTGCGAGAAGGCCCCGAGCAGTACTTC. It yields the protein CASRRLREGPEQYF.